The TCR beta chain described here comes from a study of blood T cell repertoires in COVID-19. At the level of the study: Acute and convalescent COVID-19 samples came from the United States, Italy and Spain. PBMCs, B-cell-depleted T cells, or T cells provided the cDNA or gDNA that made up the material.

Authors' data handling: How many nucleated cells were present was estimated from reference gene primer amplification. Sequencing was performed with immunoSEQ multiplex PCR; in TCRdb, only in-frame clones are kept and a portion is missing. The V and J calls and clone size come from that table; D and trimming were worked out from the DNA. The table includes 130,000 to 150,000 clones, roughly 80% detected once. The germline CDR1 and CDR2 sequences are LGHDT and YNNKEL (reference sequence). The CDR3 is 13 amino acids. V lost 0 bases, J lost 4 bases, and 7 bases lay in between. This chain uses TRBV3-1 (or the pseudogene TRBV3-2) with TRBJ2-7; tentatively, D is TRBD1 (6 bases). Sequenced input: peripheral blood. The source of this sequence is a human donor in a cohort sampled during active COVID-19. The CDR3 loop is CASSQDRGYEQYF. The DNA for the CDR3 is TGTGCCAGCAGCCAAGACAGGGGATACGAGCAGTACTTC.